This TCR beta chain is from a study of cytomegalovirus exposure and HLA in healthy donors. Study conclusions and caveats: TCR beta V segments were, for the most part, productive about 87% or about 30% of the time in an earlier analysis.

Turning to this clone: Its matching antigen is unknown.

PCR primers comprised 60 Vbeta and 13 Jbeta primers. Produced via immunoSEQ multiplex PCR; TCRdb's table is partial and in-frame only. The sample consists of about 180,000 clones, around three quarters of them appearing once. Healthy bone marrow donors made up the donor group. Input material: PBMCs. This sequence originates from a woman aged 25-40 years in good health and CMV-seropositive.

The CDR3 reads CASRLPGQGTYEQYF. The CDR3, as DNA: TGTGCAAGTCGCTTACCGGGACAGGGCACCTACGAGCAGTACTTC. J is TRBJ2-7 and V is TRBV12-2; the D call of TRBD1 is as the table states it, not checked on the DNA. TRBV12-2 is labeled a pseudogene. This CDR3 contains 15 residues.